Each of the 13 T cell receptor beta chains below was sequenced from the same sample in a study of blood T cell repertoires in COVID-19 (dated by TCRdb to about 2020). Receptors were amplified or captured by the immunoSEQ multiplex PCR assay. This immuneACCESS table, as held by TCRdb, lists in-frame sequences with V and J called but not all clones. Of the missing ones, under half trace to an unresolved V gene in checked studies; the others have no known cause. This sample lists about 310,000 clones; 89% were detected once. The ten largest clones capture around 9.5% of the sample. Sequencing was done on a sample of PBMCs or T cells enriched from blood (not recorded which). The receptors here all came from a woman between 40 and 55 years old who had recovered from COVID-19.

The chain links TRBV6-4 to TRBJ2-5, with 11 bases matching TRBD2. The trim removed 8 bases at V and 4 bases at J, leaving 6 bases unmatched. Germline values: CDR1 MRHNA, CDR2 SNTAGT. The CDR3 is made up of 14 amino acids. The CDR3 sequence is CASGGLAGGETQYF. The CDR3 DNA reads TGTGCCAGCGGGGGGCTAGCGGGAGGAGAGACCCAGTACTTC.

This clone was seen just once. This chain connects TRBV9 to TRBJ2-2; 9 bases are a match to TRBD1. V shed 0 bases and J 7 bases; nucleotides not matched to a gene: 4. This CDR3 contains 15 residues. Germline V gene data show CDR1 as SGDLS and CDR2 as YYNGEE. In nucleotides, the CDR3 is TGTGCCAGCAGCGTAGGGGACAGGGAAGTCGGGGAGCTGTTTTTT. Amino acids: CASSVGDREVGELFF.

The chain's CDR3 is CASSIWGPQQSSYNEQFF. For the CDR3, the DNA is TGTGCCAGTAGTATCTGGGGCCCACAACAGAGCTCCTACAATGAGCAGTTCTTC. The genes are TRBV19 and TRBJ2-1; TRBD1 is a possible D gene (5 bases). V lost 3 bases and J lost 0, with 18 bases in between. This CDR3 has 18 residues. Looked up from germline, CDR1 is LNHDA and CDR2 is SQIVND (reference sequence).

The V and J genes are TRBV18 and TRBJ1-1, with D possibly being TRBD1 (6 bases). Per the germline V gene, CDR1 is KGHSH and CDR2 is LQKENI. This CDR3 has 15 residues. The V end lost 4 bases, the J end lost 7 bases, and 19 bases lay between the germline ends. CDR3 DNA sequence: TGTGCCAGCTCACTACGCGGGCAGGGGTATGATGAAGCTTTCTTT. This sequence encodes CASSLRGQGYDEAFF.

This rearrangement joins TRBV11-1 to TRBJ2-5, with D unclear. V lost 4 bases and J 3 bases, leaving 9 bases between the germline ends. The CDR3 length is 13 residues. Germline V gene lookup returns CDR1 SGHAT and CDR2 FQDESV (reference sequence). The CDR3 loop reads CASSYTTKETQYF. DNA of the CDR3: TGTGCCAGCAGCTATACGACAAAAGAGACCCAGTACTTC. The full variable domain, completed using reference TRBV11-1 and TRBJ2-5, is EAEVAQSPRYKITEKSQAVAFWCDPISGHATLYWYRQILGQGPELLVQFQDESVVDDSQLPKDRFSAERLKGVDSTLKIQPAELGDSAMYLCASSYTTKETQYFGPGTRLLVL.

The gene calls are TRBV27 and TRBJ2-3; 7 bases align to TRBD1. This CDR3 has 15 residues. In germline, CDR1 is MNHEY, CDR2 SMNVEV (reference sequence). With 5 bases clipped from V and 0 bases from J, the junction kept 5 bases outside the gene matches. CDR3: CASSPGQPSTDTQYF. The DNA of the CDR3 is TGTGCCAGCAGTCCGGGACAGCCTAGCACAGATACGCAGTATTTT.

This chain joins TRBV27 and TRBJ2-5; D is perhaps TRBD1 (5 bases). The CDR3 runs to 16 residues. Trimming took off 2 bases at V and 2 bases at J, with 15 bases between the two ends. Germline V lookup: CDR1 MNHEY, CDR2 SMNVEV (reference sequence). CDR3 protein: CASSLGAKVRQETQYF. The CDR3 nucleotides are TGTGCCAGCAGTTTAGGGGCCAAAGTAAGGCAAGAGACCCAGTACTTC.

This chain uses TRBV19 with TRBJ2-3; 7 positions agree with TRBD1. The CDR3 runs to 15 residues. After removal of 2 bases from V and 5 bases from J, the junction contained 7 bases not matched to a gene. The V gene's germline CDR1 is LNHDA and CDR2 SQIVND (reference sequence). CDR3 in DNA: TGTGCCAGTAGTATACGGGACAGTTATCAAGATACGCAGTATTTT. Translating it yields CASSIRDSYQDTQYF.

The chain has TRBV29-1 and TRBJ2-7; D might be TRBD1 (5 bases). The V end was cut by 3 bases, the J end by 3 bases, with 9 bases between. The CDR3 runs 12 residues. Per germline, CDR1 SQVTM and CDR2 ANQGSEA. CDR3 DNA sequence: TGCAGCGTTGAGGCAGGGCACTACGAGCAGTACTTC. Its translation: CSVEAGHYEQYF.

The chain combines TRBV10-3 with TRBJ2-7; 7 nucleotides align to TRBD1. V dropped 6 bases and J dropped 0; count of bases not matched to a gene: 5. Germline-derived CDR1 and CDR2 are ENHRY and SYGVKD. CDR3 length: 14 amino acids. The CDR3 nucleotides read TGTGCCATCAGGGGGGACAGTAGCTCCTACGAGCAGTACTTC. As protein: CAIRGDSSSYEQYF.

This chain uses TRBV3-1 (or the pseudogene TRBV3-2) with TRBJ1-5, with TRBD1 matching over 7 bases. CDR1 is LGHDT, CDR2 YNNKEL, per germline (reference sequence). CDR3 length equals 15 residues. The V segment lost 0 bases and the J segment 5 bases; nucleotides outside the gene matches: 4. CDR3 protein: CASSQDWTGDQPQHF. The CDR3 DNA reads TGTGCCAGCAGCCAAGATTGGACAGGTGATCAGCCCCAGCATTTT.

V usage is TRBV5-1 and J usage is TRBJ2-1, with TRBD2 identical over 8 bases. The CDR3 loop spans 16 amino acids. The trim removed 4 bases at V and 1 base at J, leaving 7 bases unmatched. The germline gives CDR1 SGHRS, CDR2 YFSETQ. The CDR3 region is CASSATAGVSYNEQFF. The CDR3 DNA is TGCGCCAGCAGCGCCACAGCGGGAGTTTCCTACAATGAGCAGTTCTTC. The full variable domain, its missing parts supplied by reference TRBV5-1 and TRBJ2-1, is KAGVTQTPRYLIKTRGQQVTLSCSPISGHRSVSWYQQTPGQGLQFLFEYFSETQRNKGNFPGRFSGRQFSNSRSEMNVSTLELGDSALYLCASSATAGVSYNEQFFGPGTRLTVL.

The gene calls are TRBV3-1 (or the pseudogene TRBV3-2) and TRBJ2-2; D unclear. CDR1 and CDR2 from the germline V gene are LGHDT and YNNKEL (reference sequence). CDR3 length: 15 amino acids. The V gene lost 1 base and the J gene lost 2 bases, with 8 bases spanning the gap. CDR3 amino acids: CASSQVNINTGELFF. The CDR3 DNA reads TGTGCCAGCAGCCAAGTCAACATTAACACCGGGGAGCTGTTTTTT.